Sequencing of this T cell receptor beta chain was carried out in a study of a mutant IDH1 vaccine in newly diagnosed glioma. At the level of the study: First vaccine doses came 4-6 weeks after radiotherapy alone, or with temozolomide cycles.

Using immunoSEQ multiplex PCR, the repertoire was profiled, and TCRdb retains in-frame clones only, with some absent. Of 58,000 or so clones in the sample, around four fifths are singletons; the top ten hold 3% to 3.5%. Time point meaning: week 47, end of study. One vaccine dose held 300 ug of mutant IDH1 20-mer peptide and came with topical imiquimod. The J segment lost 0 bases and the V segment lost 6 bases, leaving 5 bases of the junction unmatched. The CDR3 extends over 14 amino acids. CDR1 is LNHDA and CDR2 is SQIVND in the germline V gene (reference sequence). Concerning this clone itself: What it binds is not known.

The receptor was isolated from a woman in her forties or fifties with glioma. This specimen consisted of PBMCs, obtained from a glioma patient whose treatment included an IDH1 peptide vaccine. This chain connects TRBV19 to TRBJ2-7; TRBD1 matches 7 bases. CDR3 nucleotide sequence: TGTGCCAGTAGCCCCCGGGACAGCTCCTACGAGCAGTACTTC. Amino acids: CASSPRDSSYEQYF. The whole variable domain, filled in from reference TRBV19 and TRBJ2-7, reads DGGITQSPKYLFRKEGQNVTLSCEQNLNHDAMYWYRQDPGQGLRLIYYSQIVNDFQKGDIAEGYSVSREKKESFPLTVTSAQKNPTAFYLCASSPRDSSYEQYFGPGTRLTVT.